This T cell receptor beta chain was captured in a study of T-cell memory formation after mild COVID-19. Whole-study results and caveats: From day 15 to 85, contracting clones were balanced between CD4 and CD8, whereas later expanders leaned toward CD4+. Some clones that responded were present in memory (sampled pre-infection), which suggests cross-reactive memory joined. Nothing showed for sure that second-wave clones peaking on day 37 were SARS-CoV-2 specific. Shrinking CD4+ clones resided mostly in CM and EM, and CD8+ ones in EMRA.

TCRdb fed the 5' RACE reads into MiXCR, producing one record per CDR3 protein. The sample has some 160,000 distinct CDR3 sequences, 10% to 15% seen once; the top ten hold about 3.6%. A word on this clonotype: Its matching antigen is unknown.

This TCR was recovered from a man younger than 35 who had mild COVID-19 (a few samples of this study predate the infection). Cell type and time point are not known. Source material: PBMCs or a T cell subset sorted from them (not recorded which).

As DNA, the CDR3 is TGTGCCAGCAGCCCCCGAGTTGGCGGGGACATTCAGTACTTC. This gives the protein CASSPRVGGDIQYF. The chain recombines TRBV7-6 with TRBJ2-4; possibly TRBD2 for D (6 bases). The V end was cut by 5 bases, the J end by 8 bases, with 16 bases between. The CDR3 consists of 14 residues. Germline V CDR1 and CDR2: SGHVS, FNYEAQ.